The clone carrying this T cell receptor beta chain was observed a handful of times. The antigen is not known. The data were obtained in a study of early stage breast cancer tumors. Study in general: Seven to nine ER+/PR+/HER2- tumors were invasive ductal; a few were invasive lobular. Each sample averaged roughly 9.6-fold read coverage. Study conclusions and caveats: Compared with adjacent normal breast, tumors showed approximately 2.5-fold denser, more clonal T cells.

The protocol was immunoSEQ multiplex PCR, while the TCRdb copy is restricted to in-frame clones and leaves out a portion. The sample has about 51,000 clones; over 75% are singletons. V was shortened by 0 bases and J by 2 bases, with 11 bases between the two germline ends. Germline V gene data show CDR1 as LGHNA and CDR2 as YNFKEQ. This CDR3 spans 15 amino acids. Sequencing was done on a sample of blood. This chain uses TRBV4-2 with TRBJ2-7, with D unclear. The TCR comes from a person aged 35-50 years with breast cancer. The CDR3 DNA reads as TGTGCCAGCAGCCAAGAATTTACTCTCCCCTACGAGCAGTACTTC. It translates to CASSQEFTLPYEQYF.